This entry lists 24 T cell receptor beta chains sequenced from one sample in a study of blood T cell repertoires in COVID-19. Repertoires were generated with immunoSEQ multiplex PCR, while TCRdb's copy carries only in-frame clones and drops some. The table shows approximately 46,000 clones, with approximately 90% occurring only once. Sequencing was performed on peripheral blood. The receptors derive from a man aged 65 to 79 with active COVID-19.

This clone was counted a single time. The V gene is TRBV9, the J gene TRBJ1-2; 11 bases map to TRBD1. Germline CDR1 is SGDLS and CDR2 is YYNGEE. The CDR3 is 20 amino acids. Trimming cost V 0 bases and J 2 bases; bases outside gene matches: 15. The DNA of the CDR3 is TGTGCCAGCAGCGTAGGTCCTTGGCAGGACAGGGGGCGCTTGAACTATGGCTACACCTTC. It translates to CASSVGPWQDRGRLNYGYTF. The full variable domain, completed using reference TRBV9 and TRBJ1-2, is DSGVTQTPKHLITATGQRVTLRCSPRSGDLSVYWYQQSLDQGLQFLIQYYNGEERAKGNILERFSAQQFPDLHSELNLSSLELGDSALYFCASSVGPWQDRGRLNYGYTFGSGTRLTVV.

The chain joins TRBV7-6 to TRBJ2-7; TRBD2 matches at 7 bases. The CDR3 contains 14 residues. J lost 3 bases, V lost 5 bases, and 7 bases had no gene match. Germline V lookup: CDR1 SGHVS, CDR2 FNYEAQ. The CDR3 nucleotides are TGTGCCAGCAGCCCCAACGGGGGGAACTACGAGCAGTACTTC. This translates into CASSPNGGNYEQYF.

The J gene is TRBJ2-2, the V gene TRBV12-3 or TRBV12-4; no firm D call. This CDR3 has 13 residues. Deletions cut 7 bases from V and 1 base from J, with 7 bases between. The CDR3 protein is CASNLGNTGELFF. CDR3 nucleotide sequence: TGTGCCAGCAATCTCGGGAACACCGGGGAGCTGTTTTTT.

The chain carries TRBV7-9 and TRBJ2-7; tentatively, D is TRBD1 (6 bases). Trimming shortened V by 4 bases and J by 2 bases, and 15 bases separated the two germline ends. Per germline, CDR1 SEHNR and CDR2 FQNEAQ (reference sequence). This CDR3 has 15 amino acids. CDR3 sequence: CASSSPPGQAYEQYF. The CDR3 DNA reads TGTGCCAGCAGCTCACCCCCGGGACAAGCCTACGAGCAGTACTTC.

This chain links TRBV13 with TRBJ1-1; 9 bases agree with TRBD1. The germline gives CDR1 PRHDT, CDR2 FYEKMQ (reference sequence). V lost 2 bases, J lost 4 bases, and 8 bases stayed unmatched. The CDR3 runs 16 residues. The CDR3 sequence is CASSLRGTGLGTEAFF. CDR3 coding DNA: TGTGCCAGCAGCTTACGTGGGACAGGGCTCGGCACTGAAGCTTTCTTT.

This chain links TRBV6-5 with TRBJ1-1, with 7 bases fitting TRBD1. Germline V CDR1 and CDR2: MNHEY, SVGAGI. J gave up 3 bases and V 4 bases, and 5 bases lay outside the gene matches. This CDR3 region has 14 residues. Written as DNA, the CDR3 is TGTGCCAGCAGTTTCATGGGACAGTACACTGAAGCTTTCTTT. It encodes CASSFMGQYTEAFF.

The J gene is TRBJ1-5, the V gene TRBV19; TRBD1 matches at 8 bases. The germline V gene has CDR1 LNHDA and CDR2 SQIVND (reference sequence). This CDR3 is built from 18 residues. With 7 bases clipped from V and 2 bases from J, the junction kept 16 bases outside the gene matches. The CDR3 bases are TGTGCCAGTAATCCCCGGAAGGACAGGGCCGGGGGCAATCAGCCCCAGCATTTT. Translation gives CASNPRKDRAGGNQPQHF.

The gene calls are TRBV6-5 and TRBJ1-6; 9 positions agree with TRBD1. Trimming at V came to 6 bases and at J to 9 bases, leaving 9 bases not matched to a gene. The V gene's germline CDR1 is MNHEY and CDR2 SVGAGI. This CDR3 is built from 15 residues. The CDR3 sequence: CASSQKGTGSSPLHF. The CDR3, as DNA: TGTGCCAGCAGCCAAAAGGGGACAGGGAGTTCACCCCTCCACTTT.

The chain employs TRBV28 and TRBJ1-6; D call uncertain. The CDR3 contains 15 residues. Germline CDR1 MDHEN, CDR2 SYDVKM. With 6 bases removed from V and 0 bases from J, the gap between germline ends came to 9 bases. This chain's CDR3 is CASRPGSSYNSPLHF. Here the CDR3 DNA reads TGTGCCAGCAGACCGGGGAGCTCCTATAATTCACCCCTCCACTTT.

The genes are TRBV15 and TRBJ1-4; D perhaps matches TRBD1 (5 bases). CDR3 length: 14 residues. Germline loops: CDR1 LNHNV, CDR2 YYDKDF (reference sequence). The V end lost 5 bases, the J end lost 4 bases, and 11 bases lay between the germline ends. CDR3 sequence: CATSEQGLNEKLFF. Written as DNA, the CDR3 is TGTGCCACCAGCGAGCAGGGCCTTAATGAAAAACTGTTTTTT. Full variable domain (remainder filled in from reference TRBV15 and TRBJ1-4): DAMVIQNPRYQVTQFGKPVTLSCSQTLNHNVMYWYQQKSSQAPKLLFHYYDKDFNNEADTPDNFQSRRPNTSFCFLDIRSPGLGDTAMYLCATSEQGLNEKLFFGSGTQLSVL.

This chain links TRBV5-1 with TRBJ2-7; tentatively, D is TRBD2 (5 bases). Per the germline V gene, CDR1 is SGHRS and CDR2 is YFSETQ. Deletions cut 0 bases from V and 2 bases from J, with 9 bases between. This CDR3 is 14 amino acids long. The DNA for the CDR3 is TGCGCCAGCAGCTTGGTTACGGGGACCTACGAGCAGTACTTC. Protein: CASSLVTGTYEQYF.

CDR3 in amino acids: CASSPRTSGAKETQYF. In DNA form, the CDR3 reads TGTGCCAGCAGCCCACGGACTAGCGGGGCTAAAGAGACCCAGTACTTC. The chain employs TRBV11-3 and TRBJ2-5, with 12 positions matching TRBD2. After removal of 5 bases from V and 3 bases from J, the junction contained 7 bases not matched to a gene. The CDR3 sequence is 16 residues long. Germline values: CDR1 SGHNT, CDR2 YENEEA. Combining the CDR3 with reference TRBV11-3 and TRBJ2-5 gives the whole variable domain EAGVVQSPRYKIIEKKQPVAFWCNPISGHNTLYWYLQNLGQGPELLIRYENEEAVDDSQLPKDRFSAERLKGVDSTLKIQPAELGDSAVYLCASSPRTSGAKETQYFGPGTRLLVL.

The chain has TRBV9 and TRBJ2-5; D ambiguous. Germline CDR1 SGDLS, CDR2 YYNGEE. The V gene lost 4 bases and the J gene lost 4 bases, with 8 bases spanning the gap. The CDR3 covers 12 residues. This CDR3 reads CASSQRGETQYF. For the CDR3, the DNA is TGTGCCAGCAGCCAAAGAGGAGAGACCCAGTACTTC.

This chain joins TRBV7-9 and TRBJ2-5; D gene unclear. The germline gives CDR1 SEHNR, CDR2 FQNEAQ (reference sequence). The CDR3 is 12 amino acids. V lost 2 bases and J lost 11, with 12 bases in between. The CDR3 is CASSLTDNLQYF. CDR3 sequence (DNA): TGTGCCAGCAGCTTAACCGACAATTTGCAGTACTTC.

V and J are TRBV5-1 and TRBJ2-1; TRBD1 is a possible D gene (6 bases). V dropped 0 bases and J dropped 5 bases, with 9 bases sitting between them. From germline, CDR1 is SGHRS and CDR2 YFSETQ. This CDR3 is built from 14 residues. The CDR3, as DNA: TGCGCCAGCAGCTTGGATGGACAGAACAATGAGCAGTTCTTC. Translating it yields CASSLDGQNNEQFF.

The chain uses TRBV6-6 and TRBJ1-3; unclear D gene. The CDR3 consists of 13 residues. CDR1 MNHNY and CDR2 SVGAGI come from the germline V gene (reference sequence). V was cut by 7 bases and J by 8 bases, with 15 bases left in between. CDR3 bases: TGTGCCAGCATGAAACCCCGGCGGGACACCATATATTTT. Its protein is CASMKPRRDTIYF.

The gene calls are TRBV3-1 (or the pseudogene TRBV3-2) and TRBJ2-7; D remains unclear. V gave up 1 base and J gave up 1 base, with 8 bases separating them. The CDR3 sequence is 14 residues long. Germline V gives CDR1 LGHDT, CDR2 YNNKEL (reference sequence). The CDR3 loop reads CASSQVLGSYEQYF. In DNA, the CDR3 is TGTGCCAGCAGCCAAGTTCTAGGATCCTACGAGCAGTACTTC.

The CDR3 loop reads CASSLGRGETQYF. CDR3 nucleotide sequence: TGTGCCAGCAGCTTAGGCAGGGGAGAGACCCAGTACTTC. The chain is built from TRBV13 and TRBJ2-5, with a possible D match to TRBD1 (6 bases). The CDR3 consists of 13 residues. Germline V gene lookup returns CDR1 PRHDT and CDR2 FYEKMQ (reference sequence). Trimming left V 0 bases short and J 4 bases short, with 6 bases between. Using reference TRBV13 and TRBJ2-5 for the parts outside the CDR3, the full variable domain is AAGVIQSPRHLIKEKRETATLKCYPIPRHDTVYWYQQGPGQDPQFLISFYEKMQSDKGSIPDRFSAQQFSDYHSELNMSSLELGDSALYFCASSLGRGETQYFGPGTRLLVL.

V gene TRBV6-6 combines with J gene TRBJ1-1; D might be TRBD1 (5 bases). The V gene's germline CDR1 is MNHNY and CDR2 SVGAGI (reference sequence). Trimming removed 2 bases at V and 1 base at J, with 14 bases between. This CDR3 spans 16 amino acids. The CDR3 protein is CASSYARITGNTEAFF. The CDR3 DNA follows: TGTGCCAGCAGTTACGCGCGAATTACAGGGAACACTGAAGCTTTCTTT.

This chain uses TRBV7-9 with TRBJ1-4; D call uncertain. V lost 3 bases, J lost 0 bases, and 5 bases lay in between. Germline assignment: CDR1 SEHNR and CDR2 FQNEAQ (reference sequence). The CDR3 covers 14 residues. This CDR3 reads CASSFLATNEKLFF. The CDR3 bases are TGTGCCAGCAGCTTTCTAGCAACTAATGAAAAACTGTTTTTT.

V and J are TRBV7-2 and TRBJ2-1; 8 bases agree with TRBD2. This CDR3 has 16 amino acids. Germline lookup yields CDR1 SGHTA and CDR2 FQGNSA. After removal of 2 bases from V and 0 bases from J, the junction contained 3 bases not matched to a gene. CDR3 sequence (DNA): TGTGCCAGCAGCTTAATTCTAGCGGGCTCCTACAATGAGCAGTTCTTC. Residues: CASSLILAGSYNEQFF.

The chain has TRBV25-1 and TRBJ1-5, with D possibly TRBD1 on 5 matching bases. In germline, CDR1 is MGHDK, CDR2 SYGVNS. V shed 4 bases and J shed 4 bases, with 17 bases lying between them. CDR3 length: 16 amino acids. The CDR3 DNA reads TGTGCCAGCAGTGGCCGTCTAGGGGCTGGTAATCAGCCCCAGCATTTT. This sequence encodes CASSGRLGAGNQPQHF.

This clone was recorded once. The chain combines TRBV5-1 with TRBJ1-5; 10 bases agree with TRBD1. The germline V gene has CDR1 SGHRS and CDR2 YFSETQ. V shed 3 bases and J 7 bases; nucleotides not matched to a gene: 4. This CDR3 has 14 residues. CDR3 in amino acids: CASSSGTGEQPQHF. DNA for the CDR3: TGCGCCAGCAGCTCTGGGACAGGGGAACAGCCCCAGCATTTT.

V usage is TRBV7-3 and J usage is TRBJ2-5; TRBD1 aligns across 8 bases. The V gene's germline CDR1 is SGHTA and CDR2 FQGTGA. With 5 bases clipped from V and 5 bases from J, the junction kept 7 bases outside the gene matches. CDR3 length: 14 residues. CDR3 in amino acids: CASSKEPGGETQYF. The CDR3 nucleotides are TGTGCCAGCAGCAAGGAGCCAGGGGGCGAGACCCAGTACTTC.